The 17 T cell receptor beta chains reported below all come from one sample, sequenced in a study of molecular identifiers for immune sequencing clone quantification. One entry per CDR3 protein, called by TCRdb with MiXCR from the PCR reads. The profile covers some 97,000 distinct CDR3 sequences, with approximately 24% appearing a single time and under 1% taken by the ten largest. The sample consisted of naive CD8+ T cells from blood, with Jurkat cell RNA spiked in. Indicated subset: FACS-sorted CD8+CD4-CCR7+CD45RA+ naive T cells. The receptors come from a human donor in good health. Some libraries in this study had Jurkat cell RNA spiked in.

There are many counts of this clonotype. The chain uses TRBV5-4 and TRBJ1-2; 7 bases match TRBD1. CDR1 and CDR2 from the germline V gene are SGHNT and YYREEE (reference sequence). The J segment lost 3 bases and the V segment lost 1 base, leaving 9 bases of the junction unmatched. The length of the CDR3 is 16 residues. CDR3 nucleotides: TGTGCCAGCAGCTTGCCTATGACAGGGACGTACTATGGCTACACCTTC. This sequence encodes CASSLPMTGTYYGYTF.

In this sample, this clonotype turned up many times. J is TRBJ2-3 and V is TRBV20-1, with 11 bases matching TRBD2. V shed 0 bases and J 4 bases; nucleotides not matched to a gene: 12. Germline V gives CDR1 DFQATT, CDR2 SNEGSKA (reference sequence). The CDR3 totals 18 residues. The chain's CDR3 is CSARDSALAGVGADTQYF. The CDR3 nucleotides read TGCAGTGCTAGAGATTCGGCACTAGCGGGGGTCGGGGCAGATACGCAGTATTTT.

This clonotype came up a few times. J is TRBJ1-1 and V is TRBV19, with no clear D. V was shortened by 1 base and J by 1 base, with 7 bases between the two germline ends. Germline V gene data show CDR1 as LNHDA and CDR2 as SQIVND (reference sequence). CDR3 length equals 14 residues. DNA of the CDR3: TGTGCCAGTAGTATAGGCAGCACGAACACTGAAGCTTTCTTT. Translating gives CASSIGSTNTEAFF.

This clonotype has more than one count but fewer than ten. The V and J genes are TRBV20-1 and TRBJ2-1; TRBD2 matches at 8 bases. The junction had 7 bases not matched to a gene; V was cut back by 6 bases and J by 3 bases. Germline V lookup: CDR1 DFQATT, CDR2 SNEGSKA (reference sequence). The CDR3 covers 14 residues. For the CDR3, the DNA is TGCAGTGCGACGACACTAGCGGTCTACAATGAGCAGTTCTTC. Translated, it gives CSATTLAVYNEQFF.

This clonotype came up a few times. The DNA for the CDR3 is TGCAGTGCAAGGACATCCTACGAGCAGTACTTC. It yields the protein CSARTSYEQYF. The chain carries TRBV20-1 and TRBJ2-7; tentatively, D is TRBD1 (5 bases). Germline CDR1 reads DFQATT; CDR2 reads SNEGSKA (reference sequence). The CDR3 is 11 residues long. Trimming shortened V by 6 bases and J by 1 base, and 7 bases separated the two germline ends.

As regards this clonotype: A single base separates this from a much larger clone, so it may be a read error. The chain joins TRBV11-3 to TRBJ2-3, with 13 positions matching TRBD2. The CDR3 spans 17 residues. The germline V gene has CDR1 SGHNT and CDR2 YENEEA. The CDR3 nucleotides are TGTGCCCGCAGCCCAGGGACTAGCGGGGAACTCACAGATACGCAGTATTTT. Translation gives CARSPGTSGELTDTQYF.

V is TRBV19 and J is TRBJ2-1; TRBD2 matches at 8 bases. The CDR3 runs 14 residues. After removal of 8 bases from V and 6 bases from J, the junction contained 9 bases not matched to a gene. From germline, CDR1 is LNHDA and CDR2 SQIVND (reference sequence). The CDR3 DNA reads TGTGCCAGTTCATTAGCGGGAAGTCGCAATGAGCAGTTCTTC. It encodes CASSLAGSRNEQFF.

As to this clonotype: The junction differs from germline at one of its ends, possibly a read error. The chain employs TRBV7-8 and TRBJ2-5, with 7 bases that match TRBD1. Germline V CDR1 and CDR2: SGHVS, FQNEAQ. The CDR3 totals 15 residues. CDR3 loop: CARSPGVRQGVPPYF. CDR3 coding DNA: TGTGCCCGCAGCCCCGGCGTTAGGCAGGGGGTGCCCCCGTACTTC.

This clonotype was counted many times. V usage is TRBV6-5 and J usage is TRBJ1-1, with 7 positions matching TRBD1. Germline V gives CDR1 MNHEY, CDR2 SVGAGI. The length of the CDR3 is 16 residues. The V segment lost 1 base and the J segment 4 bases; nucleotides outside the gene matches: 9. CDR3 residues: CASSYFGFRGITEAFF. Written as DNA, the CDR3 is TGTGCCAGCAGTTACTTTGGTTTCAGGGGGATCACTGAAGCTTTCTTT.

In its sample, this clonotype was seen many times. This rearrangement joins TRBV20-1 to TRBJ2-3; possibly TRBD1 for D (6 bases). V was trimmed by 4 bases and J by 1 base, leaving 18 bases between them. This CDR3 has 16 residues. Germline loops: CDR1 DFQATT, CDR2 SNEGSKA (reference sequence). CDR3 residues: CSAIPIRRTGTDTQYF. CDR3 bases: TGCAGTGCTATTCCAATAAGACGGACAGGCACAGATACGCAGTATTTT.

This clonotype was found a few times. This chain uses TRBV6-2 or TRBV6-3 with TRBJ2-7; D remains ambiguous. The ends were cut back, 2 bases at V and 3 bases at J, with 5 bases in the middle. The CDR3 has 12 amino acids. Germline CDR1 MNHEY, CDR2 SVGEGT. CDR3 sequence reads: CASSYIDYEQYF. The CDR3 DNA reads as TGTGCCAGCAGTTACATAGACTACGAGCAGTACTTC.

As concerns this clonotype: A much larger clone differs from this one at a single base, so this may be a read error. This chain links TRBV27 with TRBJ2-3; perhaps D is TRBD1 or TRBD2 (5 bases each). The CDR3 extends over 13 amino acids. The germline gives CDR1 MNHEY, CDR2 SMNVEV (reference sequence). The chain's CDR3 is CASTDSGTDTRYF. CDR3 sequence (DNA): TGTGCCAGCACCGACAGCGGCACAGATACGCGGTATTTT.

This sequence joins TRBV14 and TRBJ1-1; D is ambiguous. The CDR3 length is 13 residues. V lost 1 base, J lost 6 bases, and 9 bases lay in between. The germline V gene encodes CDR1 SGHDN and CDR2 FVKESK. The CDR3 DNA follows: TGTGCCAGCAGCCAAGGCCCCAGTCCTGAAGCTTTCTTT. This codes for CASSQGPSPEAFF.

On this clonotype itself: This may stem from a read error, because a much larger clone lies one nucleotide away. The chain combines TRBV4-1 with TRBJ2-1; 7 positions agree with TRBD2. The ends lost 6 bases at V and 13 bases at J; junction bases unmatched: 12. In germline, CDR1 is MGHRA, CDR2 YSYEKL. The CDR3 is 13 amino acids. CDR3 bases: TGCGCCAGCAGTCCTGGACTAGTACCTGACCAGTTCTTC. Amino acid sequence: CASSPGLVPDQFF.

This clonotype was recorded at least ten times. The CDR3: CASGPLKGARNTEAFF. The DNA for the CDR3 is TGTGCCAGCGGACCCCTGAAGGGGGCAAGGAACACTGAAGCTTTCTTT. V gene TRBV7-2 combines with J gene TRBJ1-1; 7 positions match TRBD1. Germline assignment: CDR1 SGHTA and CDR2 FQGNSA. Trimming took 8 bases from V and 1 from J; bases not matched to a gene: 13. This CDR3 spans 16 amino acids.

The chain recombines TRBV9 with TRBJ1-1; D unresolved. V lost 1 base to trimming and J lost 3 bases, with 13 bases between them. This CDR3 region has 15 residues. Looked up from germline, CDR1 is SGDLS and CDR2 is YYNGEE. CDR3 nucleotide sequence: TGTGCCAGCAGCGTACTCTTAGAGCCGTACACTGAAGCTTTCTTT. This translates into CASSVLLEPYTEAFF. Full variable domain (rest looked up from reference TRBV9 and TRBJ1-1): DSGVTQTPKHLITATGQRVTLRCSPRSGDLSVYWYQQSLDQGLQFLIQYYNGEERAKGNILERFSAQQFPDLHSELNLSSLELGDSALYFCASSVLLEPYTEAFFGQGTRLTVV.

This clonotype was observed at least ten times. The chain carries TRBV12-3 or TRBV12-4 and TRBJ1-1; D not resolved. Trimming cost V 6 bases and J 6 bases, with 11 bases left between them. The CDR3 covers 12 residues. In DNA, the CDR3 is TGTGCCAGCAGCCCCGCAGGCGCTGAAGCTTTCTTT. Translated, it gives CASSPAGAEAFF.